The next 5 T cell receptor beta chains were all read from a single sample in a study of metastatic and nonmetastatic thyroid tumors. All patients were treatment-naive before thyroid surgery. TCRdb re-processed the PCR reads through MiXCR. The sample lists roughly 20,000 clones, 28% occurring once. The sequenced material came from tumor tissue. These receptors came from a male donor with papillary thyroid cancer or a benign thyroid nodule (not recorded which). Some clones in this sample may be carry-over from other donors' samples.

This clone showed up just a few times. The chain employs TRBV20-1 and TRBJ2-7, with D possibly matching TRBD2 (6 bases). Trimming took off 5 bases at V and 0 bases at J, with 29 bases between the two ends. The CDR3 runs to 19 residues. Germline V CDR1 and CDR2: DFQATT, SNEGSKA (reference sequence). CDR3 loop: CSACPESYRDLKCSYEQYF. The CDR3 DNA reads as TGCAGTGCTTGCCCTGAATCATACCGGGACTTGAAATGCTCCTACGAGCAGTACTTC.

This clone was picked up a small number of times. The genes are TRBV6-2 or TRBV6-3 and TRBJ2-5, with 7 bases matching TRBD1. This CDR3 is built from 17 residues. Germline assignment: CDR1 MNHEY and CDR2 SVGEGT. V lost 8 bases to trimming and J lost 7 bases; unmatched junction nucleotides: 22. The chain's CDR3 is CASYPRGTASGTGTQYF. For the CDR3, the DNA is TGTGCCAGCTATCCTCGTGGGACAGCCAGTGGTACAGGGACCCAGTACTTC.

Details on this clone: A much larger clone differs from this one at a single base, so this may be a read error. This chain joins TRBV20-1 and TRBJ2-7; 7 nucleotides agree with TRBD1. V was pared by 5 bases and J by 2 bases, with 6 bases of the junction left unmatched. Germline V gives CDR1 DFQATT, CDR2 SNEGSKA (reference sequence). The CDR3 has 13 residues. CDR3 sequence: CSAHPGQTYEQYF. CDR3 DNA: TGCAGTGCTCATCCGGGACAGACCTACGAGCAGTACTTC.

The DNA of the CDR3 is TGCGCCAGCAGCTTGGAGGGACAGACCATTAGCTACACCTTC. This sequence encodes CASSLEGQTISYTF. The rearrangement links TRBV5-1 to TRBJ1-2; TRBD1 agrees at 7 bases. CDR3 length: 14 amino acids. Trimming cost V 0 bases and J 9 bases; bases outside gene matches: 8. Germline V gene sequence: CDR1 SGHRS, CDR2 YFSETQ.

This clone was seen more than once but under ten times. This chain connects TRBV28 to TRBJ1-3; weak D call: TRBD1 (5 bases). Trimming stripped 7 bases from V and 3 bases from J, with 13 bases between. Germline assignment: CDR1 MDHEN and CDR2 SYDVKM. This CDR3 comprises 14 residues. For the CDR3, the DNA is TGTGCCAGCACCGATCCGGGACTTGGAAACACCATATATTTT. Its protein is CASTDPGLGNTIYF.